This T cell receptor (beta chain) was sequenced in a study of shared clonotypes between healthy human individuals. Overall study context: Every donor yielded three CD4 naive, three CD4 memory, two CD8 naive and one CD8 memory plate. Study-level findings and limits: Richness estimates generally favored naive over memory subsets.

This clone was counted once. The antigen is not known. Per sorted-subset replicate PCR, input was around 200 ng DNA, representing tens of thousands of T cell genomes. Measured with immunoSEQ multiplex PCR; TCRdb has only the in-frame clones, and not every one. The sample yields roughly 2,300,000 clones, around 90% seen once. The CDR3 is 15 residues long. CDR1 and CDR2 from the germline V gene are MGHDK and SYGVNS. V gave up 5 bases and J gave up 3 bases, with 16 bases separating them. The receptor was isolated from a man aged 18 to 30 in good health. Some clones in this sample may be carry-over from other donors' samples. This chain links TRBV25-1 with TRBJ1-2; D may be TRBD1 (6 bases). Sequencing used naive CD4+ T cells from PBMCs. Specified subset: CD45RA+ positively selected. CDR3 sequence (DNA): TGTGCCAGCAGTTTGACAGGTTTGGGGGACTATGGCTACACCTTC. This gives the protein CASSLTGLGDYGYTF.